Each of the 15 T cell receptor beta chains below was sequenced from the same sample in a study of cytomegalovirus exposure and HLA in healthy donors (dated by TCRdb to 2016 to 2017). Preparation of the library involved the immunoSEQ multiplex PCR assay. For the multiplex PCR, a mixture combining 60 forward primers for TCR Vbeta segments and 13 reverse primers for TCR Jbeta segments was used. In TCRdb, the immuneACCESS table is reduced to in-frame sequences with V and J assigned. These tables do not hold every clone; where another copy was compared, an unresolved V gene accounts for under half, and the others remain unexplained. Recorded for this sample are 100,000 to 150,000 clones; 70% to 80% of them occurred a single time. Together, the top ten hold 4% of the sample. Sequenced: PBMCs. These receptors were obtained from a man aged 35 to 55 in good health and CMV-seropositive.

The genes are TRBV6-1 and TRBJ2-7; TRBD1 agrees at 9 bases. This CDR3 region has 14 residues. CDR1 and CDR2 from the germline V gene are MNHNS and SASEGT. J lost 5 bases, V lost 0 bases, and 2 bases had no gene match. The CDR3 DNA follows: TGTGCCAGCAGTGAAGCGGGACAGGGCCACGAGCAGTACTTC. Translated: CASSEAGQGHEQYF.

J is TRBJ2-7 and V is TRBV15; TRBD2 is a possible D gene (6 bases). The ends were cut back, 1 base at V and 4 bases at J, with 11 bases in the middle. The V gene's germline CDR1 is LNHNV and CDR2 YYDKDF (reference sequence). The CDR3 is 14 amino acids. CDR3 loop: CATSRVGGYYEQYF. In DNA, the CDR3 is TGTGCCACCAGCAGAGTGGGGGGTTATTACGAGCAGTACTTC.

The chain couples TRBV6-5 to TRBJ1-2; tentatively, D is TRBD1 (6 bases). This CDR3 is built from 15 residues. V lost 4 bases, J lost 4 bases, and 16 bases lay in between. Germline CDR1 and CDR2: MNHEY and SVGAGI. CDR3 sequence (DNA): TGTGCCAGCAGTTCCCCAGGGGTGGGGCCCTATGGCTACACCTTC. Amino acid sequence: CASSSPGVGPYGYTF.

This clone was detected a few times. The chain uses TRBV27 and TRBJ2-1, with 9 nucleotides matching TRBD2. Germline-derived CDR1 and CDR2 are MNHEY and SMNVEV (reference sequence). CDR3 length: 13 residues. V shed 10 bases and J 10 bases; nucleotides not matched to a gene: 11. The CDR3 is CATVKRGAGEQFF. As DNA, the CDR3 is TGTGCCACCGTTAAGCGGGGGGCAGGCGAGCAGTTCTTC.

V and J are TRBV5-1 and TRBJ2-7; tentatively, D is TRBD2 (6 bases). Trimming took off 3 bases at V and 6 bases at J, with 13 bases between the two ends. Germline V gives CDR1 SGHRS, CDR2 YFSETQ. The CDR3 sequence is 13 residues long. The CDR3 DNA is TGCGCCAGCAGCTCTACGGGGGATTTCGAGCAGTACTTC. Protein: CASSSTGDFEQYF.

This sequence joins TRBV7-2 and TRBJ2-1; D call uncertain. The V end was cut by 1 base, the J end by 4 bases, with 2 bases between. This CDR3 has 12 residues. Germline V gene data show CDR1 as SGHTA and CDR2 as FQGNSA. CDR3 sequence: CASSLVYNEQFF. The CDR3 DNA reads as TGTGCCAGCAGCTTAGTATACAATGAGCAGTTCTTC.

This clone is a singleton in its sample. This rearrangement joins TRBV19 to TRBJ2-2, with 10 nucleotides matching TRBD2. CDR1 and CDR2 from the germline V gene are LNHDA and SQIVND (reference sequence). The V segment lost 5 bases and the J segment 8 bases; nucleotides outside the gene matches: 5. The CDR3 totals 14 residues. Here the CDR3 reads CASSWTSGGGELFF. CDR3 bases: TGTGCCAGTAGTTGGACTAGCGGAGGTGGGGAGCTGTTTTTT.

The J gene is TRBJ2-3, the V gene TRBV27, with 11 bases identical to TRBD2. The J segment lost 5 bases and the V segment lost 6 bases, leaving 1 base of the junction unmatched. Germline CDR1 MNHEY, CDR2 SMNVEV (reference sequence). CDR3 length: 13 residues. The CDR3 DNA reads TGTGCCAGCAGGCTAGCGGGAGGAGATACGCAGTATTTT. Protein: CASRLAGGDTQYF.

This chain joins TRBV9 and TRBJ2-1; the D gene is possibly TRBD1 (6 bases). The CDR3 is 13 residues long. CDR1 is SGDLS and CDR2 is YYNGEE in the germline V gene. Trimming shortened V by 3 bases and J by 4 bases, and 8 bases separated the two germline ends. This CDR3 is CASSDREYNEQFF. CDR3 nucleotide sequence: TGTGCCAGCAGCGACAGGGAATACAATGAGCAGTTCTTC.

This clone was picked up one time. CDR3 coding DNA: TGTGCCAGCAGCTTAAGGCCTCAGGGGGCAGCGGAAGCTTTCTTT. Translating gives CASSLRPQGAAEAFF. The J gene is TRBJ1-1, the V gene TRBV9; the match to TRBD1 covers 8 bases. The ends lost 4 bases at V and 8 bases at J; junction bases unmatched: 13. CDR1 is SGDLS and CDR2 is YYNGEE in the germline V gene. CDR3 length equals 15 residues.

The gene calls are TRBV18 and TRBJ2-2; 7 bases fit TRBD2. This CDR3 is built from 12 residues. V was pared by 6 bases and J by 11 bases, with 6 bases of the junction left unmatched. From germline, CDR1 is KGHSH and CDR2 LQKENI. The CDR3 spells CASSPGGVELFF. CDR3 nucleotides: TGTGCCAGCTCCCCTGGGGGGGTCGAGCTGTTTTTT.

CDR3 DNA sequence: TGTGCCAGCAGTGAGTTAAGAGTTAACAATGAGCAGTTCTTC. Protein product: CASSELRVNNEQFF. The rearrangement uses TRBV6-1 and TRBJ2-1; D is unclear. Trimming left V 3 bases short and J 5 bases short, with 11 bases between. The CDR3 is made up of 14 amino acids. Germline-derived CDR1 and CDR2 are MNHNS and SASEGT.

The chain combines TRBV7-8 with TRBJ1-1; D gene uncertain. V lost 5 bases and J 1 base, leaving 14 bases between the germline ends. This CDR3 contains 15 residues. From germline, CDR1 is SGHVS and CDR2 FQNEAQ. For the CDR3, the DNA is TGTGCCAGCAGCCTACCGGGGTTTAAGAACACTGAAGCTTTCTTT. Translation gives CASSLPGFKNTEAFF.

CDR3 sequence: CASSLAVKREGLYNEQFF. CDR3 DNA sequence: TGTGCCAGCAGCTTAGCGGTAAAGCGGGAGGGCCTCTACAATGAGCAGTTCTTC. This chain joins TRBV7-9 and TRBJ2-1; 10 bases match TRBD2. Unmatched junction bases numbered 8, after V lost 0 bases and J lost 3 bases. CDR3 length equals 18 residues. The V gene's germline CDR1 is SEHNR and CDR2 FQNEAQ (reference sequence).

The V and J genes are TRBV4-2 and TRBJ2-5; TRBD2 agrees at 7 bases. The germline gives CDR1 LGHNA, CDR2 YNFKEQ. The CDR3 is 15 amino acids. With V trimmed by 0 bases and J by 3 bases, 4 bases remained unmatched. The CDR3 region is CASSQDWGGKETQYF. In nucleotides, the CDR3 is TGTGCCAGCAGCCAAGACTGGGGGGGGAAAGAGACCCAGTACTTC.